Given below is one TCR beta chain in context. Its matching antigen is unknown. The data are from a study of cytomegalovirus exposure and HLA in healthy donors. Study overall: There were some 410 genotyped donors. Of these, about 81% fell in the genetic ancestry cluster associated with self-reported Caucasian donors.

PCR amplification relied on 60 Vbeta primers (plus 13 Jbeta primers). Generated by immunoSEQ multiplex PCR, the TCRdb table keeps only in-frame clones and is missing some. Found here are over 150,000 clones, 75% to 80% of them singletons; the top ten hold roughly 2.6%. Germline V gene sequence: CDR1 SGHVS, CDR2 FNYEAQ. CDR3 length: 12 residues. Trimming pared 2 bases from V and 3 bases from J, leaving 4 bases between. Study-level findings and limits: Presence/absence comparisons presumed near-even sequencing depth among donors. In an earlier analysis, most TCR beta V segments were productive about 87% or about 30% of the time. One later analysis reportedly identified an Asian-associated ancestry cluster that showed fewer N-insertions than the approximately 700-donor mean.

The clonotype comes from a middle-aged woman in good health and CMV-seropositive. The chain carries TRBV7-6 and TRBJ2-5; D not certain. The sequenced material came from PBMCs. In nucleotides, the CDR3 is TGTGCCAGCAGCTTACAGGAAGAGACCCAGTACTTC. This gives the protein CASSLQEETQYF.